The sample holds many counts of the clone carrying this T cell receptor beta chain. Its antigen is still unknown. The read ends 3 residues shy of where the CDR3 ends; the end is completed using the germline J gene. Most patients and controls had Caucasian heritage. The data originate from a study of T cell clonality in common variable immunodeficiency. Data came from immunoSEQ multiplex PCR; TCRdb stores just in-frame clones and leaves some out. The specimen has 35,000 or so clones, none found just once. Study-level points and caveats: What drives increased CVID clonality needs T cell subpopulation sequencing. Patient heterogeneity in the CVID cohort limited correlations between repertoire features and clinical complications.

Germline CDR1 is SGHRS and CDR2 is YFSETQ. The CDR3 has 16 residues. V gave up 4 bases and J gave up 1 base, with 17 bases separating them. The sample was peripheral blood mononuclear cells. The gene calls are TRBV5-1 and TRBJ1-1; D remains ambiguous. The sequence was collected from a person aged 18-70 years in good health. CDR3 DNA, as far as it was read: TGCGCCAGCAGCCCCTCGGCTAGAGGTGGGAACACTGAA. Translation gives CASSPSARGGNTE. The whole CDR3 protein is CASSPSARGGNTEAFF.